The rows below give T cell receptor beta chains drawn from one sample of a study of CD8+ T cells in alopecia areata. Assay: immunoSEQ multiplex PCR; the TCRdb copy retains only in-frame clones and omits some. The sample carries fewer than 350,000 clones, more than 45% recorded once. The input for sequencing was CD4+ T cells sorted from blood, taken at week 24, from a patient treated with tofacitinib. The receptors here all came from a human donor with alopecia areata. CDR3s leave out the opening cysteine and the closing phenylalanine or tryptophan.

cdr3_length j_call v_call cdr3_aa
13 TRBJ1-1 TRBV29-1 SVVGKSKTNTEAF
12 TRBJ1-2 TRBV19 ASSIGQANYGYT
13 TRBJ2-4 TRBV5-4 ASSLDRATKNIQY
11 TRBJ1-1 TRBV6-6 ASGLSPGAEAF
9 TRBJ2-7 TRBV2 ASMRSYEQY
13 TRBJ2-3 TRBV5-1 ASSRQGVITDTQY
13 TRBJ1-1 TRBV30 AWRGLQGEGTEAF
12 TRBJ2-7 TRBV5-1 ASSVGTDRYEQY
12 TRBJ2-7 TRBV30 AWSVLQGPYEQY
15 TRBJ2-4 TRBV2 ASSPGQQKLAKNIQY
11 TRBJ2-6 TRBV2 ASSPSGANVLT
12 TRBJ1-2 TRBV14 ASSQGTGPYGYT
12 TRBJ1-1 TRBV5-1 ASSLGTGPTEAF
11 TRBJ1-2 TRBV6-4 ASSEGQGDGYT
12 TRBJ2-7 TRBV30 AWTTGTGLQEQY
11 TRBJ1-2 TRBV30 AWGIGPAHGYT
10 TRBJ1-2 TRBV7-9 ASTTGGSGYT
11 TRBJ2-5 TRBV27 ASSPDRGGTQY
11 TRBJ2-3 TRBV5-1 ASSFGLTDTQY
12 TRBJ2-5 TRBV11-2 ASSVQEGTGTQY
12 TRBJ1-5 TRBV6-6 ASSQNAERSPQH
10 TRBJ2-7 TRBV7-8 ASREQRGEQY
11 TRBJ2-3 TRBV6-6 ASSPRGTDTQY
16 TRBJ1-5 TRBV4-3 ASSQDRGTGASGMPQH
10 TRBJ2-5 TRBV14 ASSQRFETQY
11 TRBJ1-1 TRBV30 AWSRVEAAEAF
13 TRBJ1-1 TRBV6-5 ASRSPGRVNTEAF
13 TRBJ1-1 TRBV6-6 ASTSRRRGGTEAF
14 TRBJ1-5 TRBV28 ASSLGGDRGLEPQH
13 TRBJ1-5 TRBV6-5 ASSYSIGANQPQH
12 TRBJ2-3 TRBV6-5 ASTRGGGPDTQY